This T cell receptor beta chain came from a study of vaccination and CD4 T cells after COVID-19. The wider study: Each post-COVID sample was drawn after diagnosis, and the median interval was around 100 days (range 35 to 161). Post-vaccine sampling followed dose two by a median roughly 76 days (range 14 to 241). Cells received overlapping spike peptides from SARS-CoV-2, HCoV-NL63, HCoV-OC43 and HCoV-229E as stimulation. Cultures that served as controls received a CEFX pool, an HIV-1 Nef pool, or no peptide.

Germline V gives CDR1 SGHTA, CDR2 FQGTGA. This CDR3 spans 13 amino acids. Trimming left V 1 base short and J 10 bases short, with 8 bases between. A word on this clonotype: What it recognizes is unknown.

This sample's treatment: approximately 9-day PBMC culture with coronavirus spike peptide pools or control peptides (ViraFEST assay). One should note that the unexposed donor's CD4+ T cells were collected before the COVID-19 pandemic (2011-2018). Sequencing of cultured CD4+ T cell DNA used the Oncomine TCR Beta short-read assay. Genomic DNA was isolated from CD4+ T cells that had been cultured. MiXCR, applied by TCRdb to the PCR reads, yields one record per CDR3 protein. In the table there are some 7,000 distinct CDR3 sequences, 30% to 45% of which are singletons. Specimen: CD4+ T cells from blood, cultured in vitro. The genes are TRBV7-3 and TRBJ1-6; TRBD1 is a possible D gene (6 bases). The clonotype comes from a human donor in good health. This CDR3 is CASSLRGQSPLHF. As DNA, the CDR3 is TGTGCCAGCAGCTTAAGGGGGCAATCACCCCTCCACTTT.